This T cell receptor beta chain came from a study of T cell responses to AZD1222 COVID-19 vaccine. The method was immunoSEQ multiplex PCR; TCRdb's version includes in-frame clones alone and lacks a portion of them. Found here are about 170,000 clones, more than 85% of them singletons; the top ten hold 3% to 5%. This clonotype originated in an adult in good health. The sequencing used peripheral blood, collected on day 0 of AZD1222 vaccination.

CDR3 amino acids: CASRSGPTDTQYF. In DNA form, the CDR3 reads TGTGCCAGTAGAAGCGGCCCCACAGATACGCAGTATTTT. The chain has TRBV19 and TRBJ2-3, with D perhaps matching TRBD2 (5 bases). Per germline, CDR1 LNHDA and CDR2 SQIVND (reference sequence). Deletions cut 6 bases from V and 2 bases from J, with 9 bases between. CDR3 size: 13 residues.